The 11 T cell receptor beta chains presented below share a single source sample, sequenced in a study of T cell repertoires in cytomegalovirus infection (dated by TCRdb to about 2019). Instrument used: Illumina HiSeq 1500. TCRdb trimmed public reads at Q25 via fastp, called clones via MiXCR and kept in-frame beta chains. Under each unique CDR3 protein, matching rows form one entry showing the most common genes and DNA. The sample records 60,000 to 75,000 distinct CDR3 sequences, 3.5% to 4% of which are singletons. 22% of the sample lies in the top ten. The specimen was PBMCs. Every receptor here comes from a human donor in good health (CMV status not recorded). Some clones in this sample may be carry-over from other donors' samples.

In its sample, this clonotype was seen many times. The V and J genes are TRBV7-2 and TRBJ2-1; TRBD2 agrees at 13 bases. Germline values: CDR1 SGHTA, CDR2 FQGNSA. The CDR3 totals 14 residues. The trim removed 5 bases at V and 9 bases at J, leaving 4 bases unmatched. The CDR3: CASSQGLAGVEQFF. In nucleotides, the CDR3 is TGTGCCAGCAGCCAAGGACTAGCGGGGGTTGAGCAGTTCTTC.

This clonotype has at least ten counts. The chain has TRBV19 and TRBJ2-2; maybe TRBD2 (7 bases). Germline-derived CDR1 and CDR2 are LNHDA and SQIVND (reference sequence). V dropped 3 bases and J dropped 2 bases, with 10 bases sitting between them. The CDR3 extends over 15 amino acids. This CDR3 is CASSIGGTNTGELFF. The CDR3 nucleotides read TGTGCCAGTAGTATCGGGGGGACAAACACCGGGGAGCTGTTTTTT.

This clonotype is deemed medium-sized (0.01 to 0.1%). V is TRBV12-3 or TRBV12-4 and J is TRBJ2-3, with D perhaps matching TRBD2 (6 bases). V was pared by 4 bases and J by 6 bases, with 14 bases between. This CDR3 is built from 14 residues. CDR3 protein: CASSSHRGWDTQYF. The CDR3 DNA is TGTGCCAGCAGTTCTCACCGGGGGTGGGATACGCAGTATTTT.

Many counts were recorded for this clonotype. This sequence joins TRBV7-2 and TRBJ1-5, with 8 bases that match TRBD1. V gave up 1 base and J gave up 3 bases; unmatched junction bases: 5. From germline, CDR1 is SGHTA and CDR2 FQGNSA. This CDR3 has 16 amino acids. The CDR3 DNA reads as TGTGCCAGCAGCTTAGGGACAGGGAGGAACAATCAGCCCCAGCATTTT. Its protein is CASSLGTGRNNQPQHF.

This clonotype has ten or more counts. A junction boundary mismatches the germline segment, possibly from a read error. This chain connects TRBV7-2 to TRBJ2-3, with TRBD2 matching over 15 bases. The CDR3 is 19 amino acids. Germline assignment: CDR1 SGHTA and CDR2 FQGNSA. This CDR3 reads CANSFGGLAGGAGTDTQYF. The CDR3 DNA reads TGTGCCAACAGCTTTGGGGGACTAGCGGGAGGAGCTGGCACAGATACGCAGTATTTT.

Ten or more counts support this clonotype. CDR3 bases: TGTGCCAGCAGCCCTCCGACTAGCGGGGGGCTAAAGACCCAGTACTTC. Its protein product is CASSPPTSGGLKTQYF. The genes are TRBV7-6 and TRBJ2-5; TRBD2 matches 13 bases. The CDR3 consists of 16 residues. Germline CDR1 is SGHVS and CDR2 is FNYEAQ. V shed 5 bases, J shed 6 bases, and the junction held 9 bases outside the gene matches.

This clonotype was counted ten times or more. This chain uses TRBV7-9 with TRBJ2-5; a possible D gene is TRBD1 (5 bases). There are 16 residues in the CDR3. V was pared by 5 bases and J by 5 bases, with 21 bases between. Per the germline V gene, CDR1 is SEHNR and CDR2 is FQNEAQ (reference sequence). The CDR3 DNA sequence: TGTGCCAGCAGCCTGCCGGACACTCCTCTCGGGGAGACCCAGTACTTC. Its translation is CASSLPDTPLGETQYF.

This clonotype was observed at least ten times. V is TRBV7-3 and J is TRBJ2-2; no definite D call. The V end lost 4 bases, the J end lost 1 base, and 13 bases lay between the germline ends. Germline CDR1 reads SGHTA; CDR2 reads FQGTGA. The CDR3 spans 16 residues. The CDR3 spells CASSSGPPRNTGELFF. The CDR3, as DNA: TGTGCCAGCAGCTCCGGACCGCCGAGGAACACCGGGGAGCTGTTTTTT.

This clonotype was recorded many times. The rearrangement joins TRBV7-2 to TRBJ2-3; tentative D call: TRBD2 (7 bases). Germline-derived CDR1 and CDR2 are SGHTA and FQGNSA. V was shortened by 1 base and J by 7 bases, with 18 bases between the two germline ends. The CDR3 sequence is 16 residues long. The CDR3 loop reads CASSLDGGGARNTQYF. CDR3 sequence (DNA): TGTGCCAGCAGCTTAGACGGAGGGGGGGCTAGAAATACGCAGTATTTT.

V is TRBV7-2 and J is TRBJ2-1; D is perhaps TRBD2 (6 bases). Germline loops: CDR1 SGHTA, CDR2 FQGNSA. V shed 4 bases and J shed 8 bases, with 15 bases lying between them. This CDR3 has 14 residues. The CDR3 loop reads CASSSGGPTDEQFF. The CDR3 DNA follows: TGTGCCAGCAGCTCCGGAGGGCCGACCGATGAGCAGTTCTTC.

This clonotype showed up many times. The genes are TRBV12-3 or TRBV12-4 and TRBJ2-4; the D gene is possibly TRBD2 (6 bases). Trimming took 6 bases from V and 7 from J, leaving 16 bases between them. The CDR3 is 14 residues long. The CDR3 DNA reads as TGTGCCAGCAGCCTAGGGAGACGGGGGAACATTCAGTACTTC. This sequence encodes CASSLGRRGNIQYF.